Following are 17 T cell receptor beta chains from one sample sequenced in a study of Graves' ophthalmopathy and Graves' hyperthyroidism (dated by TCRdb to 2016 to 2018). Sequencing took place on an Illumina HiSeq 2000. For repertoire sequencing, TCR beta CDR3 regions were amplified from RNA transcripts. The first round of RT-PCR was done with HTBI primers and the Qiagen OneStep RT-PCR kit, and was followed by a second round of multiplex PCR, then size selection and purification. TCRdb applied fastp at Q25 and MiXCR to the public reads, then kept only in-frame beta chains. Under each unique CDR3 protein, matching rows form one entry showing the most common genes and DNA. In all, the sample holds a few hundred thousand distinct CDR3 sequences, and roughly 15% of those were seen once. 2% to 3% of the sample belongs to the ten largest clones. The sample consisted of peripheral blood. All receptors derive from an adult woman with stable Graves' hyperthyroidism.

At least ten counts were recorded for this clonotype. The rearrangement uses TRBV20-1 and TRBJ2-2, with TRBD1 matching over 7 bases. Germline trimming cut 5 bases from V and 5 bases from J; bases unmatched to any gene: 8. This CDR3 comprises 14 residues. CDR1 DFQATT and CDR2 SNEGSKA come from the germline V gene (reference sequence). The CDR3 loop reads CSAPGQVWTGELFF. The CDR3 nucleotides are TGCAGTGCTCCAGGACAGGTGTGGACCGGGGAGCTGTTTTTT.

V usage is TRBV11-2 and J usage is TRBJ2-7; TRBD2 is a possible D gene (7 bases). The CDR3 spans 15 residues. Trimming shortened V by 5 bases and J by 6 bases, and 20 bases separated the two germline ends. Germline V gene sequence: CDR1 SGHAT, CDR2 FQNNGV. The CDR3 DNA reads as TGTGCCAGCAGCGGTGCTGGGGGGGCAGCTCTCGAGCAGTACTTC. Translation gives CASSGAGGAALEQYF. The whole variable domain, remainder taken from reference TRBV11-2 and TRBJ2-7, is EAGVAQSPRYKIIEKRQSVAFWCNPISGHATLYWYQQILGQGPKLLIQFQNNGVVDDSQLPKDRFSAERLKGVDSTLKIQPAKLEDSAVYLCASSGAGGAALEQYFGPGTRLTVT.

This clonotype was detected ten times or more. This rearrangement joins TRBV29-1 to TRBJ2-7, with D tentatively TRBD2 (5 bases). This CDR3 has 12 amino acids. Germline loops: CDR1 SQVTM, CDR2 ANQGSEA. V dropped 7 bases and J dropped 2 bases, with 12 bases sitting between them. CDR3 DNA: TGCAGCGCGCAAGGAGGCGCCTACGAGCAGTACTTC. Protein sequence: CSAQGGAYEQYF.

The CDR3 nucleotides read TGTGCCAGCAGTTTTAGGGACGGGAACACTGAAGCTTTCTTT. Residues: CASSFRDGNTEAFF. The V call is TRBV12-3 or TRBV12-4, the J call TRBJ1-1, with D possibly TRBD1 on 5 matching bases. This CDR3 region has 14 residues. V gave up 3 bases and J gave up 1 base, with 9 bases separating them.

This clonotype was observed at least ten times. One junction end disagrees with the germline gene, perhaps due to a read error. J is TRBJ1-1 and V is TRBV5-1, with a possible D match to TRBD1 (6 bases). Germline V lookup: CDR1 SGHRS, CDR2 YFSETQ. This CDR3 spans 13 amino acids. The CDR3 region is CASSLEGGTEAFF. The CDR3, as DNA: TGTGCCAGCAGCTTAGAAGGGGGGACTGAAGCTTTCTTT.

This clonotype was seen ten or more times. The rearrangement links TRBV20-1 to TRBJ2-4; the D call may be TRBD1 or TRBD2 (5 bases each). Germline values: CDR1 DFQATT, CDR2 SNEGSKA (reference sequence). The CDR3 consists of 17 residues. V was clipped by 0 bases and J by 7 bases, with 22 bases between them. DNA for the CDR3: TGCAGTGCTAGAGATCTTTTTACGGCGAGTGAGGGGAACATTCAGTACTTC. This codes for CSARDLFTASEGNIQYF.

This clonotype has ten or more counts. CDR3 sequence reads: CASSPSRRLSYEQYF. The DNA for the CDR3 is TGTGCCAGCAGCCCCTCCCGCCGGCTCTCCTACGAGCAGTACTTC. This chain joins TRBV12-3 or TRBV12-4 and TRBJ2-7; D uncertain. Trimming took 6 bases from V and 0 from J, leaving 15 bases between them. This CDR3 region has 15 residues.

Worth noting for this clonotype: A read error may be the cause here, since a much bigger clone is one base away. The CDR3 DNA reads TGTGCCAGCAGTTTGGGCAGGGCCACTGAAGTTTTCTTT. Translation: CASSLGRATEVFF. The chain is built from TRBV27 and TRBJ1-1, with D possibly TRBD1 on 5 matching bases. The CDR3 extends over 13 amino acids. The V gene's germline CDR1 is MNHEY and CDR2 SMNVEV (reference sequence).

This clonotype was seen just once. This may come from a read error, since a much larger clone is one base off. The CDR3 carries no conserved terminal phenylalanine or tryptophan, so it likely arises from a read error. J is TRBJ2-2 and V is TRBV6-2 or TRBV6-3, with no clear D. CDR1 and CDR2 from the germline V gene are MNHEY and SVGEGT. Trimming removed 5 bases from V and 2 bases from J, with 9 bases in between. The CDR3 totals 14 residues. For the CDR3, the DNA is TGTGCCAGCAGTAAGGATTTTAACACCGGGGAGCTGTTTCTT. Protein product: CASSKDFNTGELFL.

Many counts were recorded for this clonotype. V is TRBV2 and J is TRBJ2-5; 9 nucleotides agree with TRBD2. The trim removed 6 bases at V and 4 bases at J, leaving 6 bases unmatched. CDR1 SNHLY and CDR2 FYNNEI come from the germline V gene. The CDR3 covers 14 residues. In nucleotides, the CDR3 is TGTGCCAGCAGCCCCGGGACTAGCAGAGAGACCCAGTACTTC. This translates into CASSPGTSRETQYF.

This sequence joins TRBV19 and TRBJ2-7; 13 bases fit TRBD2. CDR3 size: 15 residues. Germline CDR1 and CDR2: LNHDA and SQIVND (reference sequence). J was trimmed by 5 bases and V by 6 bases; bases with no gene match: 7. The CDR3 sequence is CASRLAGGVIDEQYF. The CDR3 DNA is TGTGCCAGTAGACTAGCGGGAGGGGTAATAGACGAGCAGTACTTC. Combining the CDR3 with reference TRBV19 and TRBJ2-7 gives the whole variable domain DGGITQSPKYLFRKEGQNVTLSCEQNLNHDAMYWYRQDPGQGLRLIYYSQIVNDFQKGDIAEGYSVSREKKESFPLTVTSAQKNPTAFYLCASRLAGGVIDEQYFGPGTRLTVT.

This clonotype was recorded at least ten times. The chain joins TRBV28 to TRBJ2-7, with D uncertain. This CDR3 is 13 amino acids long. The V gene lost 6 bases and the J gene lost 4 bases, with 13 bases spanning the gap. Germline CDR1 reads MDHEN; CDR2 reads SYDVKM. CDR3 residues: CASSSGRSYEQYF. The CDR3 region has the DNA TGTGCCAGCAGCAGTGGGCGGTCGTACGAGCAGTACTTC.

This clonotype was seen many times. The chain couples TRBV27 to TRBJ2-7; 8 bases are shared with TRBD2. CDR3 size: 16 residues. V dropped 4 bases and J dropped 1; count of bases not matched to a gene: 9. Germline V CDR1 and CDR2: MNHEY, SMNVEV (reference sequence). The CDR3 DNA is TGTGCCAGCAGTTCCTCCGGGACTAGAATTTCCTACGAGCAGTACTTC. It specifies CASSSSGTRISYEQYF.

There are a few counts of this clonotype. The genes are TRBV7-9 and TRBJ2-7, with D unclear. In germline, CDR1 is SEHNR, CDR2 FQNEAQ (reference sequence). This CDR3 is 14 amino acids long. Trimming shortened V by 5 bases and J by 0 bases, and 11 bases separated the two germline ends. This CDR3 is CASSPIGSSYEQYF. CDR3 sequence (DNA): TGTGCCAGCAGCCCGATCGGATCCTCCTACGAGCAGTACTTC. Full variable domain (remainder filled in from reference TRBV7-9 and TRBJ2-7): DTGVSQNPRHKITKRGQNVTFRCDPISEHNRLYWYRQTLGQGPEFLTYFQNEAQLEKSRLLSDRFSAERPKGSFSTLEIQRTEQGDSAMYLCASSPIGSSYEQYFGPGTRLTVT.

This clonotype was recorded many times. The CDR3: CASRTDRGKNTEAFF. CDR3 in DNA: TGTGCCAGTAGGACGGACAGGGGTAAGAACACTGAAGCTTTCTTT. The chain uses TRBV19 and TRBJ1-1, with TRBD1 identical over 9 bases. This CDR3 spans 15 amino acids. V shed 6 bases, J shed 1 base, and the junction held 6 bases outside the gene matches. The germline V gene encodes CDR1 LNHDA and CDR2 SQIVND (reference sequence).

Ten or more counts support this clonotype. The V gene is TRBV28, the J gene TRBJ1-5, with TRBD1 identical over 8 bases. This CDR3 is 13 amino acids long. Germline loops: CDR1 MDHEN, CDR2 SYDVKM. V was pared by 7 bases and J by 5 bases, with 4 bases of the junction left unmatched. The CDR3: CASTTGDHQPQHF. The CDR3 DNA sequence: TGTGCCAGCACGACAGGGGACCATCAGCCCCAGCATTTT.

This clonotype was observed at least ten times. V gene TRBV12-5 combines with J gene TRBJ1-2; D not resolved. Germline CDR1 LGHNT, CDR2 FRNRAP. The CDR3 spans 16 residues. Trimming stripped 5 bases from V and 5 bases from J, with 21 bases between. CDR3 bases: TGTGCTAGTGGTAACCTTGGTAGGTCAGGAGCTTATGGCTACACCTTC. Translated, it gives CASGNLGRSGAYGYTF. The whole variable domain, remainder taken from reference TRBV12-5 and TRBJ1-2, is DARVTQTPRHKVTEMGQEVTMRCQPILGHNTVFWYRQTMMQGLELLAYFRNRAPLDDSGMPKDRFSAEMPDATLATLKIQPSEPRDSAVYFCASGNLGRSGAYGYTFGSGTRLTVV.